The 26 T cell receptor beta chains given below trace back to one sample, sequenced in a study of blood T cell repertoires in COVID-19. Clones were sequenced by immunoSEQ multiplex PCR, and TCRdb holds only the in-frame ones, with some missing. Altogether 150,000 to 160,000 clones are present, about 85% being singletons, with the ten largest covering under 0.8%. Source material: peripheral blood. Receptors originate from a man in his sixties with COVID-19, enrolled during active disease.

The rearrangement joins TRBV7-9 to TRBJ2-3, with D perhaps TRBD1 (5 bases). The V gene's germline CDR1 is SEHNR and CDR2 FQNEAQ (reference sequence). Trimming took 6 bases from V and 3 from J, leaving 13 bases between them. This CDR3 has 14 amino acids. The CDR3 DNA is TGTGCCAGCAGTTCAGGGATTGGGACAGATACGCAGTATTTT. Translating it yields CASSSGIGTDTQYF.

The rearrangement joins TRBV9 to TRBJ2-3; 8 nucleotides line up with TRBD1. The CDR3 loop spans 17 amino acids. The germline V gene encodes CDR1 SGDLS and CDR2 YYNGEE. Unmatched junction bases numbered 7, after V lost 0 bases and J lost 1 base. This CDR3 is CASSVAERGQGTDTQYF. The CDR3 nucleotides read TGTGCCAGCAGCGTAGCCGAGAGGGGACAGGGCACAGATACGCAGTATTTT. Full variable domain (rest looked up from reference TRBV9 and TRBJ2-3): DSGVTQTPKHLITATGQRVTLRCSPRSGDLSVYWYQQSLDQGLQFLIQYYNGEERAKGNILERFSAQQFPDLHSELNLSSLELGDSALYFCASSVAERGQGTDTQYFGPGTRLTVL.

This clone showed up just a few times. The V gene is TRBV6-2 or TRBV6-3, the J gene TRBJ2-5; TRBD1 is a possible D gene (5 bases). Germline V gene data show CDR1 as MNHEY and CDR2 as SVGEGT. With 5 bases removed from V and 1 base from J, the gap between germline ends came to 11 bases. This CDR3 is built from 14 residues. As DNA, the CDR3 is TGTGCCAGCAGTAACCGACAGTTCCAAGAGACCCAGTACTTC. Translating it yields CASSNRQFQETQYF.

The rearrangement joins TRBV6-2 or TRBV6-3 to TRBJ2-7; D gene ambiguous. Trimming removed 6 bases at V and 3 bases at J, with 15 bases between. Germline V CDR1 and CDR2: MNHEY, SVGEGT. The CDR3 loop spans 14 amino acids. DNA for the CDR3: TGTGCCAGCAGCCGGCATTTGCTTGACTACGAGCAGTACTTC. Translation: CASSRHLLDYEQYF.

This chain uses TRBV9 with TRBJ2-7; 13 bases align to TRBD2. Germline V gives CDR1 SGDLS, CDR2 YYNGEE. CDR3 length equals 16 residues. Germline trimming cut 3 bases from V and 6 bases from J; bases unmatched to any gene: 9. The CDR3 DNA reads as TGTGCCAGCAGCGAGGGACTAGCGGGACGTTCGTTCGAGCAGTACTTC. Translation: CASSEGLAGRSFEQYF.

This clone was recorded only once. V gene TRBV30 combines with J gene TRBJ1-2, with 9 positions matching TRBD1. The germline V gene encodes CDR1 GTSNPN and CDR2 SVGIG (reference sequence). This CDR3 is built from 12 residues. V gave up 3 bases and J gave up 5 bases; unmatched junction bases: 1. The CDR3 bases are TGTGCCTGGAGGACAGGGGGGTATGGCTACACCTTC. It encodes CAWRTGGYGYTF.

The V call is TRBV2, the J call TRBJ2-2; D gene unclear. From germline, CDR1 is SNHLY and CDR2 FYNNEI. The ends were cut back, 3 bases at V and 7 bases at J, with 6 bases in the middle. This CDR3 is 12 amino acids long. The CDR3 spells CASSEQVGELFF. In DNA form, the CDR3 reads TGTGCCAGCAGTGAGCAGGTCGGGGAGCTGTTTTTT.

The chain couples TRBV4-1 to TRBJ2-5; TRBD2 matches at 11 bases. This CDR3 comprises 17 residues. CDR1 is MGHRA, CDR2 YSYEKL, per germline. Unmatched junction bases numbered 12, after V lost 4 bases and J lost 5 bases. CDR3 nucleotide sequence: TGCGCCAGCAGCCTCCATCTAGCGGGGGGACGAGGGGAGACCCAGTACTTC. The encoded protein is CASSLHLAGGRGETQYF.

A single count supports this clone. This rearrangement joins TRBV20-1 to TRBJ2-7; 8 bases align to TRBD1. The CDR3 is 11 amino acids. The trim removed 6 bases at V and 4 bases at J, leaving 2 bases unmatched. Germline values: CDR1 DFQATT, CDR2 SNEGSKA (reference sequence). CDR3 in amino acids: CSADRGYEQYF. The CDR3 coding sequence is TGCAGTGCCGACAGGGGATACGAGCAGTACTTC.

In nucleotides, the CDR3 is TGTGCCAGCAGCTTTAGCGGTATGAATGGCTACACCTTC. It codes for CASSFSGMNGYTF. The V and J genes are TRBV11-2 and TRBJ1-2; D is uncertain. The germline V gene has CDR1 SGHAT and CDR2 FQNNGV. The V gene lost 3 bases and the J gene lost 6 bases, with 11 bases spanning the gap. The CDR3 has 13 residues. The variable domain in full, with the rest retrieved from reference TRBV11-2 and TRBJ1-2, is EAGVAQSPRYKIIEKRQSVAFWCNPISGHATLYWYQQILGQGPKLLIQFQNNGVVDDSQLPKDRFSAERLKGVDSTLKIQPAKLEDSAVYLCASSFSGMNGYTFGSGTRLTVV.

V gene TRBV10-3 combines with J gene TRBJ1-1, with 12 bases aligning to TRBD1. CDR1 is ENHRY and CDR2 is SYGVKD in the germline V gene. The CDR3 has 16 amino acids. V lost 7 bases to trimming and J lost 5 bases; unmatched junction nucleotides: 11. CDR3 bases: TGTGCCATCAAGGTAGGGACAGGGGGCGCCGGGACTGAAGCTTTCTTT. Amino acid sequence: CAIKVGTGGAGTEAFF.

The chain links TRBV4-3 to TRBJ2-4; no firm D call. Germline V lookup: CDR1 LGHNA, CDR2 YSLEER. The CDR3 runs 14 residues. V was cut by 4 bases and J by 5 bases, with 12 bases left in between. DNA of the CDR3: TGCGCCAGCAGCCGCACAGCACCAGAAAACATTCAGTACTTC. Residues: CASSRTAPENIQYF.

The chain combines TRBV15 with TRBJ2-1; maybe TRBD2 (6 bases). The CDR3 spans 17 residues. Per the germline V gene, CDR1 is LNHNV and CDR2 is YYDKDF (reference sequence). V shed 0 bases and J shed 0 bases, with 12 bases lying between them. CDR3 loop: CATSRDYGGNSYNEQFF. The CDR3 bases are TGTGCCACCAGCAGAGATTACGGCGGGAACTCCTACAATGAGCAGTTCTTC.

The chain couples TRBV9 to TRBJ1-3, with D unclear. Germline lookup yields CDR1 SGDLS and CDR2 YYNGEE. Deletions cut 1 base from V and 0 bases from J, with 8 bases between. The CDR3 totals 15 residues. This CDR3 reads CASSVTESSGNTIYF. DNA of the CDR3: TGTGCCAGCAGCGTAACGGAGAGCTCTGGAAACACCATATATTTT.

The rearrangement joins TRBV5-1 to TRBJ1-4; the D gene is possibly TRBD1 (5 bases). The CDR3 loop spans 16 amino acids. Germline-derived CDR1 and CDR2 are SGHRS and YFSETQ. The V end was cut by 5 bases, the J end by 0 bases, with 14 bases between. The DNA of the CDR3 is TGCGCCAGCAGTGACGGGAGGGGAACAACTAATGAAAAACTGTTTTTT. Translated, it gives CASSDGRGTTNEKLFF.

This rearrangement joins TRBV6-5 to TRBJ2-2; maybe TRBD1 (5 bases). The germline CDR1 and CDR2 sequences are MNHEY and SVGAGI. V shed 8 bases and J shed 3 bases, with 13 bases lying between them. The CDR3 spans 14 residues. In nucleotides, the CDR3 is TGTGCCAGCCTGAGGCAGGGCCACACCGGGGAGCTGTTTTTT. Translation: CASLRQGHTGELFF.

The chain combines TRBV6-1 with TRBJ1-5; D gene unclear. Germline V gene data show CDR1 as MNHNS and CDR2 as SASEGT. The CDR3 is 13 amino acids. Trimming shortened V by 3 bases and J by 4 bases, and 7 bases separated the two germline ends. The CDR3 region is CASSEGVNQPQHF. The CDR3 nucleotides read TGTGCCAGCAGTGAGGGAGTTAATCAGCCCCAGCATTTT.

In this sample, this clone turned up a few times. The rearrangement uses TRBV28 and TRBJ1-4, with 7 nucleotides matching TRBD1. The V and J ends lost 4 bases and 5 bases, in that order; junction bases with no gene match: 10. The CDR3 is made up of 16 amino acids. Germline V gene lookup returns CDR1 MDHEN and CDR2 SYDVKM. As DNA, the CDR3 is TGTGCCAGCAGTTCCGCTTCAGGGGGGAGGAATGAAAAACTGTTTTTT. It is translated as CASSSASGGRNEKLFF.

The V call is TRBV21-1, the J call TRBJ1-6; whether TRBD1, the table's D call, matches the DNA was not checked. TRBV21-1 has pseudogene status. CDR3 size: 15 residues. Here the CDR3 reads CASAWRDRNCSPLHF. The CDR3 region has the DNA TGTGCCAGCGCCTGGCGGGACAGGAACTGTTCACCCCTCCACTTT.

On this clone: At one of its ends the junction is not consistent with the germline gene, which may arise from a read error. The CDR3 is CASTEPQGAGQYF. CDR3 coding DNA: TGTGCCAGCACTGAACCGCAGGGCGCCGGGCAGTACTTC. The gene calls are TRBV6-1 and TRBJ2-7; TRBD1 might be the D (5 bases). CDR1 and CDR2 from the germline V gene are MNHNS and SASEGT. This CDR3 contains 13 residues.

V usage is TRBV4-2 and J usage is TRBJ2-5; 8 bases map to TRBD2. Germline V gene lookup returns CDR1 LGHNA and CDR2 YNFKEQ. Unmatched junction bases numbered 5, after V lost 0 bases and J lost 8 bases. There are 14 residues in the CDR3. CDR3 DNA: TGTGCCAGCAGCCAAGACCCCCGGGAGGGAACCCAGTACTTC. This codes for CASSQDPREGTQYF.

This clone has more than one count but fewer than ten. The CDR3 region has the DNA TGTGCCAGCAGCGCTGGGACAGGGGGGCCTTGGAGCAATCAGCCCCAGCATTTT. It translates to CASSAGTGGPWSNQPQHF. The chain combines TRBV2 with TRBJ1-5; 11 bases agree with TRBD1. CDR3 size: 18 residues. The junction had 11 bases not matched to a gene; V was cut back by 6 bases and J by 1 base. Germline V gene data show CDR1 as SNHLY and CDR2 as FYNNEI.

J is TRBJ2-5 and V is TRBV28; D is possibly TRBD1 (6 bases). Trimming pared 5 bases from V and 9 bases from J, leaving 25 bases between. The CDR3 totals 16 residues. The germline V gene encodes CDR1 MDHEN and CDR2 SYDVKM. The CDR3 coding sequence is TGTGCCAGCAGTCACCAGGGGACACCTGGGGAGAGGGCCCAGTACTTC. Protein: CASSHQGTPGERAQYF.

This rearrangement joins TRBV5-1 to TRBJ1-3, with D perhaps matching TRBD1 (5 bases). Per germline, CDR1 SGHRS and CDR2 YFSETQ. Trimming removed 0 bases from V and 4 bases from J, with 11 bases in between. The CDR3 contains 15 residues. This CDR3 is CASSLGQLKGNTIYF. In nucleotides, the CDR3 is TGCGCCAGCAGCTTGGGACAGCTGAAAGGAAACACCATATATTTT.

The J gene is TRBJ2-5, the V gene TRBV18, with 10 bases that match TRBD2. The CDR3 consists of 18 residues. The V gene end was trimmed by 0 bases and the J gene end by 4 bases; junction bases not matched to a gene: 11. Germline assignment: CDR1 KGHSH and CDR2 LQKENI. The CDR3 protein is CASSPPSAGGRLRETQYF. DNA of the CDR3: TGTGCCAGCTCACCACCCTCAGCGGGGGGGCGCTTGCGAGAGACCCAGTACTTC.

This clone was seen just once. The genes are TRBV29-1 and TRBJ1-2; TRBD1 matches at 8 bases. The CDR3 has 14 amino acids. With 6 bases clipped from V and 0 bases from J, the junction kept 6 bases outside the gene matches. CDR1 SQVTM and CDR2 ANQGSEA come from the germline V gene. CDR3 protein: CSVQQGDTNYGYTF. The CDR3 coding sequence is TGCAGCGTCCAACAGGGGGATACTAACTATGGCTACACCTTC. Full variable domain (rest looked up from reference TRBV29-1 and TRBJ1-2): SAVISQKPSRDICQRGTSLTIQCQVDSQVTMMFWYRQQPGQSLTLIATANQGSEATYESGFVIDKFPISRPNLTFSTLTVSNMSPEDSSIYLCSVQQGDTNYGYTFGSGTRLTVV.